This T cell receptor (beta chain) is from a study of CD8 T cells in Susac syndrome. Random-hexamer reverse transcription was applied to about 0.45 to 1 ug RNA. Coverage of TCR beta CDR3 amplification by immunoSEQ multiplex PCR extended to 54 Vbeta and 13 Jbeta. One entry per CDR3 protein, called by TCRdb with MiXCR from the immunoSEQ multiplex PCR reads. The table includes under 150,000 distinct CDR3 sequences, approximately 89% detected once. Purification of the CD8+ and CD4+ T cells relied on negative isolation, and TEMRA cells underwent FACS enrichment. Per germline, CDR1 SNHLY and CDR2 FYNNEI. The CDR3 sequence is 15 residues long. V shed 3 bases and J 0 bases; nucleotides not matched to a gene: 3.

This sequence originates from a human donor with multiple sclerosis. The V gene is TRBV2, the J gene TRBJ2-5; 8 positions match TRBD2. What was sequenced was CD8+ T cells from PBMCs. CDR3: CASSDWREDQETQYF. The CDR3 DNA follows: TGTGCCAGCAGTGACTGGCGGGAGGACCAAGAGACCCAGTACTTC. Full variable domain (missing parts from reference TRBV2 and TRBJ2-5): EPEVTQTPSHQVTQMGQEVILRCVPISNHLYFYWYRQILGQKVEFLVSFYNNEISEKSEIFDDQFSVERPDGSNFTLKIRSTKLEDSAMYFCASSDWREDQETQYFGPGTRLLVL.